This TCR beta chain is from a study of cytomegalovirus exposure and HLA in healthy donors. The length of the CDR3 is 17 residues. Germline V CDR1 and CDR2: SGHRS, YFSETQ. The V gene end was trimmed by 7 bases and the J gene end by 4 bases; junction bases not matched to a gene: 15. Researchers ran the PCR with 60 Vbeta and 13 Jbeta primers. Profiled with immunoSEQ multiplex PCR; TCRdb holds only in-frame clones, not every one. The profile shows about 180,000 clones, 85% of them singletons. The TCR originated in a boy younger than 10 in good health and CMV-seronegative. Sequencing was done on a sample of PBMCs. The rearrangement links TRBV5-1 to TRBJ2-2; 8 nucleotides match TRBD1. The CDR3 sequence is CASASLIRGPGTGELFF. The CDR3 coding sequence is TGCGCCAGCGCATCCCTCATCAGGGGGCCGGGCACCGGGGAGCTGTTTTTT.